This section outlines one T cell receptor (beta chain) sequence together with its context. This clonotype was counted ten times or more. No cognate antigen has been identified for it. Base-call qualities are not available, and no considerably larger clone is one nucleotide away. The data were obtained in a study of T cells after yellow fever vaccination (dated 2019 in TCRdb). Concerning the study at large: The SMART-Seq v4 Ultra Low Input RNA kit was used to prepare libraries from fractions with low cell numbers. Bulk TCR alpha and beta repertoires were sequenced longitudinally to track T-cell clones before and after primary and booster YFV17D yellow fever vaccination. Bulk PBMC replicates and cell subsets were isolated from blood drawn at multiple timepoints before and after both primary and secondary immunization. The cohort comprised two healthy male donors, one aged 18 to 30 and one aged 30 to 40 years. Study-wide findings and limitations: Only two donors were included in the study, so the extent to which the findings can be generalized is limited. Computational filtering was needed because FACS-sorted repertoires could contain abundant contaminating clonotypes from the bulk population. Most clones expanded after primary vaccination (about 95% of CD4 and roughly 90% of CD8) were re-detected after the booster, suggesting that broad memory maintenance occurred. Compared with the primary T-cell response, the secondary T-cell response was faster but weaker, reaching its peak on day 5 rather than on day 15. A small share of clonotypes occurred in both CD4 and CD8 compartments, likely arising from convergent recombination.

The data were produced on an Illumina NovaSeq 6000. Synthesis of TCR cDNA relied on 5'RACE template switching, a step that introduced a universal primer site along with unique molecular identifiers. Priming of cDNA synthesis was performed from both the TCR alpha and TCR beta constant segments. Libraries were amplified in two PCR steps, with sample barcodes and sequencing adapters added in the second step. Libraries were sequenced on Illumina HiSeq 2500 (2x100 bp) or NovaSeq (2x150 bp). Under the source paper's analysis protocol: MIGEC was used to demultiplex reads and collapse the reads into UMI consensus sequences, and MiXCR was used for V(D)J alignment. Clonotypes responding to the vaccine were identified with edgeR on replicate PBMC samples, with the criteria of FDR below 0.01 and a log2 fold change above 5 up to day 15. Each bulk clonotype received a CD4 or CD8 identity based on whether the sequenced CD4 or CD8 repertoire contained that clonotype at higher abundance. TCRdb trimmed public reads at Q25 via fastp, called clones via MiXCR and kept in-frame beta chains. CDR3 protein sequences are deduplicated, and each keeps its most common genes and DNA. None of the V and J calls come from the authors' own analysis; TCRdb made them. The sample includes some 99,000 distinct CDR3 sequences, with approximately 6.3% observed a single time. 35% to 50% of the sample is in the top ten clones.

The treatment or condition label, read with the paper, signifies: live attenuated yellow fever vaccine strain. A standard Ficoll-Paque protocol was used to isolate PBMCs from peripheral blood. Dynabeads CD4 and CD8 positive selection kits were used to isolate CD4 and CD8 T-cell fractions. TriZol was used to extract RNA from bulk PBMCs, from CD4 and CD8 fractions, and from dextramer-positive and dextramer-negative fractions. V is cut back by 4 bases and J by 2 bases, with 9 bases in the junction unmatched. The CDR3 starts with the cysteine, ends with the phenylalanine, and has 18 residues. Just CDR3 DNA is preserved here, 54 bases in frame from base 1. Taken from the germline V gene, the CDR1 and CDR2 loops are SGHRS and YFSETQ.

The V and J genes are TRBV5-1 and TRBJ2-6; 10 bases in the junction line up with TRBD1. The sequence was obtained from a man younger than 35 who received the YFV17D yellow fever vaccine. Sample: CD8+ T cells sorted from PBMCs, taken 10 days after the yellow fever booster vaccination. The CDR3 sequence is CASSPQGQGWTGANVLTF. The bases read TGCGCCAGCAGCCCCCAGGGACAGGGGTGGACTGGGGCCAACGTCCTGACTTTC. This CDR3, with the reference TRBV5-1 and TRBJ2-6 proteins standing in past its ends, gives the full variable domain KAGVTQTPRYLIKTRGQQVTLSCSPISGHRSVSWYQQTPGQGLQFLFEYFSETQRNKGNFPGRFSGRQFSNSRSEMNVSTLELGDSALYLCASSPQGQGWTGANVLTFGAGSRLTVL.